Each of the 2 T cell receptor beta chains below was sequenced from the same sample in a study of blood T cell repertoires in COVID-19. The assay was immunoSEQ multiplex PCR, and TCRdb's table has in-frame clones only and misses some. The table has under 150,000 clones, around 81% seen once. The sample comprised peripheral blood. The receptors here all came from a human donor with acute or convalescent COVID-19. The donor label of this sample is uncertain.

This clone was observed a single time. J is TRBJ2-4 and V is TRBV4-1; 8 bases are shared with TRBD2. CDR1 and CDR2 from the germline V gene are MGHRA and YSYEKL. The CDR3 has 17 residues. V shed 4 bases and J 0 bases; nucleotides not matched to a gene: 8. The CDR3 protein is CASSRSLADVAKNIQYF. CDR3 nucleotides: TGCGCCAGCAGCCGATCACTAGCGGACGTAGCCAAAAACATTCAGTACTTC.

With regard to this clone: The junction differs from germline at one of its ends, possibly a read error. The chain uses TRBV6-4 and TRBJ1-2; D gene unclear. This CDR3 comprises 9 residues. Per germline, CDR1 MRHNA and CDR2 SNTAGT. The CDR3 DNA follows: TGTGCCAGCGGGGAGAGGGTCCCCTTC. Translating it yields CASGERVPF.